The rows below give T cell receptor beta chains drawn from one sample of a study of T cells after somatic rescue of genetic block. Using immunoSEQ multiplex PCR, the repertoire was profiled, and TCRdb retains in-frame clones only, with some absent. The data contain more than 70,000 clones, more than 80% of them seen just once; the ten biggest clones take up roughly 1.7%. Specimen: peripheral blood mononuclear cells (PBMCs). Source of these receptors: a woman between 18 and 30 years old. The CDR3 runs from the conserved cysteine through the conserved F or W. The order of the fields is CDR3 protein, CDR3 DNA, V gene, clone size, D gene, J gene. D genes are given only for firm matches. Size is omitted from some rows. Given values are once, few, many or a class for expanded clones.

CDR3aa: CASSPILPNTEAFF; CDR3nt: TGTGCCAGCAGTCCTATTTTGCCGAACACTGAAGCTTTCTTT; v_gene: TRBV27; abundance: once; d_gene: .; j_gene: TRBJ1-1
CDR3aa: CASSAGPPDTQYF; CDR3nt: TGTGCCAGCAGCGCGGGACCTCCGGATACGCAGTATTTT; v_gene: TRBV11-3; abundance: .; d_gene: .; j_gene: TRBJ2-3
CDR3aa: CASSVGTVSYEQYF; CDR3nt: TGTGCCAGCAGCGTAGGGACAGTGTCCTACGAGCAGTACTTC; v_gene: TRBV9; abundance: .; d_gene: .; j_gene: TRBJ2-7
CDR3aa: CATSRDVRGEQYF; CDR3nt: TGTGCCACCAGCAGAGATGTCAGGGGGGAGCAGTACTTC; v_gene: TRBV15; abundance: .; d_gene: TRBD1; j_gene: TRBJ2-7
CDR3aa: CASSRGGAENYEQYF; CDR3nt: TGTGCCAGCAGCCGCGGGGGGGCAGAGAACTACGAGCAGTACTTC; v_gene: TRBV28; abundance: .; d_gene: TRBD2; j_gene: TRBJ2-7
CDR3aa: CAWSQGSGYTF; CDR3nt: TGTGCCTGGAGTCAGGGATCGGGCTACACCTTC; v_gene: TRBV30; abundance: .; d_gene: .; j_gene: TRBJ1-2
CDR3aa: CASSLGAGGSYEQYF; CDR3nt: TGCGCCAGCAGCTTGGGGGCAGGGGGCTCCTACGAGCAGTACTTC; v_gene: TRBV5-1; abundance: .; d_gene: TRBD1; j_gene: TRBJ2-7
CDR3aa: CASSLLHLEQYF; CDR3nt: TGTGCCAGCAGCTTACTACACCTCGAGCAGTACTTC; v_gene: TRBV7-2; abundance: .; d_gene: .; j_gene: TRBJ2-7
CDR3aa: CASSFGLRGGQPQHF; CDR3nt: TGTGCCAGCAGCTTTGGCCTCAGGGGTGGGCAGCCCCAGCATTTT; v_gene: TRBV7-2; abundance: .; d_gene: .; j_gene: TRBJ1-5
CDR3aa: CATSTRQTNNEQFF; CDR3nt: TGTGCCACCAGCACCAGACAGACCAACAATGAGCAGTTCTTC; v_gene: TRBV15; abundance: .; d_gene: .; j_gene: TRBJ2-1
CDR3aa: CSVVVTEAFF; CDR3nt: TGCAGCGTTGTAGTCACTGAAGCTTTCTTT; v_gene: TRBV29-1; abundance: .; d_gene: .; j_gene: TRBJ1-1
CDR3aa: CASSPYLGQGGTDTQYF; CDR3nt: TGTGCCAGCTCACCGTACTTGGGACAGGGGGGCACAGATACGCAGTATTTT; v_gene: TRBV18; abundance: .; d_gene: TRBD1; j_gene: TRBJ2-3
CDR3aa: CASSLTLNTEAFF; CDR3nt: TGTGCCAGCAGCCTCACACTGAACACTGAAGCTTTCTTT; v_gene: TRBV7-2; abundance: .; d_gene: .; j_gene: TRBJ1-1
CDR3aa: CASSLGTGTGGYEQYF; CDR3nt: TGCGCCAGCAGCTTGGGTACCGGGACAGGGGGCTACGAGCAGTACTTC; v_gene: TRBV5-1; abundance: .; d_gene: TRBD1; j_gene: TRBJ2-7
CDR3aa: CSVEVARSTDTQYF; CDR3nt: TGCAGCGTTGAAGTGGCTAGAAGCACAGATACGCAGTATTTT; v_gene: TRBV29-1; abundance: .; d_gene: .; j_gene: TRBJ2-3
CDR3aa: CASSEIGGTNYGYTF; CDR3nt: TGTGCCAGCAGTGAAATAGGCGGGACTAACTATGGCTACACCTTC; v_gene: TRBV6-1; abundance: .; d_gene: .; j_gene: TRBJ1-2
CDR3aa: CASSSHGLGTYEQYF; CDR3nt: TGCGCCAGCAGCTCCCATGGACTAGGAACCTACGAGCAGTACTTC; v_gene: TRBV4-1; abundance: once; d_gene: TRBD2; j_gene: TRBJ2-7
CDR3aa: CASSGITGGPVEQYF; CDR3nt: TGTGCCAGTAGTGGAATTACGGGAGGGCCGGTCGAGCAGTACTTC; v_gene: TRBV19; abundance: .; d_gene: TRBD2; j_gene: TRBJ2-7
CDR3aa: CASSLSGGSNTQYF; CDR3nt: TGTGCCAGCAGTTTATCGGGGGGGTCGAATACGCAGTATTTT; v_gene: TRBV28; abundance: .; d_gene: TRBD2; j_gene: TRBJ2-3
CDR3aa: CASSQTHGGEAFF; CDR3nt: TGTGCCAGCAGTCAGACACACGGCGGTGAAGCTTTCTTT; v_gene: TRBV6-5; abundance: .; d_gene: .; j_gene: TRBJ1-1
CDR3aa: CASSLSSLGDTQYF; CDR3nt: TGTGCCAGCAGTTTATCTTCCTTGGGAGATACGCAGTATTTT; v_gene: TRBV27; abundance: .; d_gene: .; j_gene: TRBJ2-3
CDR3aa: CASIGVSQPQHF; CDR3nt: TGTGCCAGTATAGGGGTGTCTCAGCCCCAGCATTTT; v_gene: TRBV19; abundance: .; d_gene: .; j_gene: TRBJ1-5
CDR3aa: CASSYGAETYGYTF; CDR3nt: TGTGCCAGCAGTTACGGGGCGGAGACATATGGCTACACCTTC; v_gene: TRBV6-5; abundance: .; d_gene: .; j_gene: TRBJ1-2
CDR3aa: CSALNAVHSTDTQYF; CDR3nt: TGCAGCGCCCTAAATGCGGTACATAGCACAGATACGCAGTATTTT; v_gene: TRBV29-1; abundance: .; d_gene: .; j_gene: TRBJ2-3
CDR3aa: CASSLVIGAGNTIYF; CDR3nt: TGCGCCAGCAGCTTGGTTATCGGGGCGGGAAACACCATATATTTT; v_gene: TRBV5-1; abundance: .; d_gene: .; j_gene: TRBJ1-3
CDR3aa: CASSLTDTGELFF; CDR3nt: TGTGCCAGCAGCCTGACCGACACCGGGGAGCTGTTTTTT; v_gene: TRBV27; abundance: .; d_gene: .; j_gene: TRBJ2-2
CDR3aa: CASSAMQGSSPLHF; CDR3nt: TGTGCCAGCAGTGCAATGCAGGGTAGCTCACCCCTCCACTTT; v_gene: TRBV2; abundance: .; d_gene: .; j_gene: TRBJ1-6
CDR3aa: CASSERERAFF; CDR3nt: TGTGCCAGCAGCGAAAGGGAACGGGCTTTCTTT; v_gene: TRBV28; abundance: .; d_gene: .; j_gene: TRBJ1-1
CDR3aa: CASSLSVQAIETQYF; CDR3nt: TGCGCCAGCAGCTTGTCTGTCCAAGCAATAGAGACCCAGTACTTC; v_gene: TRBV5-1; abundance: .; d_gene: .; j_gene: TRBJ2-5
CDR3aa: CASSQDTLRGEQYF; CDR3nt: TGCGCCAGCAGCCAAGACACCTTACGGGGCGAGCAGTACTTC; v_gene: TRBV4-1; abundance: .; d_gene: .; j_gene: TRBJ2-7
CDR3aa: CATSRAPGSRGLSTYEQYF; CDR3nt: TGTGCCACCAGCAGGGCCCCAGGGTCCAGGGGCCTAAGTACCTACGAGCAGTACTTC; v_gene: TRBV15; abundance: .; d_gene: .; j_gene: TRBJ2-7
CDR3aa: CASSPLSDRSYNEQFF; CDR3nt: TGTGCCAGCAGCCCCCTTTCCGACAGATCCTACAATGAGCAGTTCTTC; v_gene: TRBV9; abundance: .; d_gene: .; j_gene: TRBJ2-1
CDR3aa: CASSVPGGTGELFF; CDR3nt: TGTGCCAGCAGCGTACCCGGTGGCACCGGGGAGCTGTTTTTT; v_gene: TRBV7-9; abundance: once; d_gene: .; j_gene: TRBJ2-2
CDR3aa: CASSFFPGTYEQYF; CDR3nt: TGTGCCAGCAGCTTCTTTCCAGGCACCTACGAGCAGTACTTC; v_gene: TRBV5-4; abundance: .; d_gene: .; j_gene: TRBJ2-7
CDR3aa: CASSPWRGRGTEAFF; CDR3nt: TGTGCCAGCAGTCCCTGGCGAGGGCGGGGCACTGAAGCTTTCTTT; v_gene: TRBV28; abundance: .; d_gene: .; j_gene: TRBJ1-1
CDR3aa: CASSSTGTGRNEQFF; CDR3nt: TGTGCCAGCAGTTCGACCGGGACAGGCCGGAATGAGCAGTTCTTC; v_gene: TRBV6-5; abundance: once; d_gene: TRBD1; j_gene: TRBJ2-1
CDR3aa: CASSNRGLANTGELFF; CDR3nt: TGCGCCAGCAGCAACAGGGGGCTCGCGAACACCGGGGAGCTGTTTTTT; v_gene: TRBV5-1; abundance: .; d_gene: TRBD1; j_gene: TRBJ2-2
CDR3aa: CASSEAWQGAEAFF; CDR3nt: TGTGCCAGCAGTGAAGCCTGGCAGGGGGCTGAAGCTTTCTTT; v_gene: TRBV6-1; abundance: .; d_gene: TRBD1; j_gene: TRBJ1-1
CDR3aa: CASRPSVARPFYGYTF; CDR3nt: TGTGCCAGCAGACCCTCGGTCGCCAGGCCGTTCTATGGCTACACCTTC; v_gene: TRBV28; abundance: .; d_gene: .; j_gene: TRBJ1-2
CDR3aa: CARGRGDTEAFF; CDR3nt: TGTGCCCGGGGCAGAGGGGACACTGAAGCTTTCTTT; v_gene: TRBV30; abundance: .; d_gene: .; j_gene: TRBJ1-1
CDR3aa: CSARDGLSSYEQYF; CDR3nt: TGCAGCGCCCGCGACGGGCTAAGCTCCTACGAGCAGTACTTC; v_gene: TRBV29-1; abundance: .; d_gene: .; j_gene: TRBJ2-7
CDR3aa: CASSLRGDRGMNTIYF; CDR3nt: TGTGCCAGCAGTTTAAGGGGGGACAGGGGAATGAACACCATATATTTT; v_gene: TRBV27; abundance: .; d_gene: TRBD1; j_gene: TRBJ1-3
CDR3aa: CASSPNRQGGGYEQYF; CDR3nt: TGCGCCAGCAGCCCTAACCGACAGGGTGGCGGCTACGAGCAGTACTTC; v_gene: TRBV5-1; abundance: .; d_gene: TRBD1; j_gene: TRBJ2-7
CDR3aa: CSVGTGVSNQPQHF; CDR3nt: TGCAGCGTCGGGACAGGGGTTAGCAATCAGCCCCAGCATTTT; v_gene: TRBV29-1; abundance: .; d_gene: TRBD1; j_gene: TRBJ1-5